This is a list of T cell receptor beta chains from one sample in a study of blood T cell repertoires in COVID-19. Sequenced by immunoSEQ multiplex PCR; TCRdb stores in-frame clones only, minus some. The data show roughly 60,000 clones, 80% to 90% seen once. The sequenced sample was peripheral blood. Receptors originate from a woman between 55 and 75 years old with acute or convalescent COVID-19. Each CDR3 is given with its conserved first and last residue. The D gene is left open where the match is weak. Clone size is shown for a subset of rows, as once, few, many or a class of expanded clone.

v_call,clone_size,d_call,j_call,cdr3_aa,cdr3_nt
TRBV11-2,NA,NA,TRBJ1-3,CASSLALGGRGGNTIYF,TGTGCCAGCAGCTTAGCTCTTGGCGGCCGGGGAGGAAACACCATATATTTT
TRBV10-3,NA,NA,TRBJ2-7,CAISHEQGGDEQYF,TGTGCCATCAGTCACGAACAGGGGGGGGACGAGCAGTACTTC
TRBV29-1,NA,TRBD1,TRBJ2-7,CSVEGLEQGEYEQYF,TGCAGCGTTGAAGGTCTGGAACAGGGGGAATACGAGCAGTACTTC
TRBV5-1,NA,NA,TRBJ1-4,CASSLGGQGEKLFF,TGCGCCAGCAGCTTGGGGGGGCAGGGTGAAAAACTGTTTTTT
TRBV3-1/TRBV3-2,NA,NA,TRBJ1-5,CASSQTRSNQPQHF,TGTGCCAGCAGCCAAACCAGGAGCAATCAGCCCCAGCATTTT
TRBV5-5,NA,NA,TRBJ1-1,CASREVLGNTEAFF,TGTGCCAGCAGGGAGGTGTTGGGGAACACTGAAGCTTTCTTT
TRBV19,once,TRBD2,TRBJ2-3,CASSTGGEDTQYF,TGTGCCAGTAGTACCGGGGGGGAGGATACGCAGTATTTT
TRBV5-1,once,NA,TRBJ2-7,CASSLALTQPSSYEQYF,TGCGCCAGCAGCTTGGCCTTAACACAGCCGAGCTCCTACGAGCAGTACTTC
TRBV6-2/TRBV6-3,NA,NA,TRBJ2-3,CASSYFSGIRDTQYF,TGTGCCAGCAGTTACTTTAGCGGAATTAGAGATACGCAGTATTTT
TRBV4-1,NA,NA,TRBJ1-5,CASSHPTGNQPQHF,TGCGCCAGCAGCCACCCGACAGGCAATCAGCCCCAGCATTTT
TRBV5-1,NA,NA,TRBJ1-4,CASRTQAFNEKLFF,TGCGCCAGCAGAACGCAGGCCTTTAATGAAAAACTGTTTTTT
TRBV18,NA,NA,TRBJ1-5,CASSPLGQGFNQPQHF,TGTGCCAGCTCACCACTTGGTCAGGGATTCAATCAGCCCCAGCATTTT
TRBV6-5,NA,NA,TRBJ1-1,CASSYSRQGGTEAFF,TGTGCCAGCAGTTACTCGAGGCAGGGTGGGACTGAAGCTTTCTTT
TRBV5-1,NA,NA,TRBJ2-7,CASSLSGGYEQYF,TGCGCCAGCAGCTTATCCGGAGGCTACGAGCAGTACTTC
TRBV3-1/TRBV3-2,NA,NA,TRBJ2-2,CAAGGATGELFF,TGTGCCGCTGGGGGGGCTACCGGGGAGCTGTTTTTT
TRBV6-1,NA,NA,TRBJ1-1,CASSEGQENTEAFF,TGTGCCAGCAGTGAAGGGCAGGAGAACACTGAAGCTTTCTTT